Below, 13 T cell receptor beta chains from the same sample are listed, as sequenced in a study of T cell responses to AZD1222 COVID-19 vaccine. The data were produced by immunoSEQ multiplex PCR, yet TCRdb's version contains in-frame clones alone and is incomplete. The repertoire includes 45,000 to 55,000 clones, roughly four fifths of them detected once, and approximately 10% sits in the top ten. Material: peripheral blood, obtained on day 0 of AZD1222 vaccination. The source is an adult in good health.

The gene calls are TRBV6-5 and TRBJ1-1, with 7 bases fitting TRBD1. CDR3 length: 15 amino acids. V gave up 8 bases and J gave up 1 base; unmatched junction bases: 10. CDR1 MNHEY and CDR2 SVGAGI come from the germline V gene. CDR3 protein: CASFKGGTANTEAFF. CDR3 bases: TGTGCCAGCTTCAAAGGAGGGACAGCGAACACTGAAGCTTTCTTT.

The chain is built from TRBV9 and TRBJ2-1; D gene unclear. There are 15 residues in the CDR3. V dropped 0 bases and J dropped 5 bases, with 12 bases sitting between them. CDR1 SGDLS and CDR2 YYNGEE come from the germline V gene. The CDR3, as DNA: TGTGCCAGCAGCGTAGAACCACCATACGACAATGAGCAGTTCTTC. It specifies CASSVEPPYDNEQFF.

The chain is built from TRBV7-2 and TRBJ1-2; a possible D gene is TRBD1 (6 bases). This CDR3 has 15 amino acids. The germline V gene has CDR1 SGHTA and CDR2 FQGNSA. Trimming removed 1 base from V and 2 bases from J, with 11 bases in between. CDR3 bases: TGTGCCAGCAGCTTAGTATCAGGGGAAAACTATGGCTACACCTTC. This encodes CASSLVSGENYGYTF. Complete variable domain (other parts from reference TRBV7-2 and TRBJ1-2): GAGVSQSPSNKVTEKGKDVELRCDPISGHTALYWYRQSLGQGLEFLIYFQGNSAPDKSGLPSDRFSAERTGGSVSTLTIQRTQQEDSAVYLCASSLVSGENYGYTFGSGTRLTVV.

This clone has just one count. This chain uses TRBV4-2 with TRBJ2-2; D not resolved. Per germline, CDR1 LGHNA and CDR2 YNFKEQ. The CDR3 spans 14 residues. Trimming pared 3 bases from V and 8 bases from J, leaving 13 bases between. The CDR3 nucleotides read TGTGCCAGCAGCCAGCCAGACGGTGTAGGGGAGCTGTTTTTT. Its protein is CASSQPDGVGELFF.

The gene calls are TRBV14 and TRBJ1-6; the D gene is possibly TRBD1 (5 bases). Trimming removed 0 bases from V and 0 bases from J, with 18 bases in between. The CDR3 runs to 20 residues. Germline V gene sequence: CDR1 SGHDN, CDR2 FVKESK. CDR3 nucleotides: TGTGCCAGCAGCCAAGACGCGGGGGACTCCCCAAGCTCCTATAATTCACCCCTCCACTTT. It specifies CASSQDAGDSPSSYNSPLHF.

The chain carries TRBV27 and TRBJ2-2, with TRBD1 identical over 8 bases. V lost 5 bases, J lost 6 bases, and 8 bases stayed unmatched. The CDR3 loop spans 15 amino acids. Germline assignment: CDR1 MNHEY and CDR2 SMNVEV (reference sequence). Here the CDR3 DNA reads TGTGCCAGCAGTACCCCAGGGGGCTATGCCGGGGAGCTGTTTTTT. Amino acids: CASSTPGGYAGELFF.

The rearrangement links TRBV6-1 to TRBJ1-4, with a weak D call TRBD1 (6 bases). The CDR3 runs to 16 residues. The V and J ends lost 1 base and 5 bases respectively, with 14 bases between them. The germline CDR1 and CDR2 sequences are MNHNS and SASEGT. The CDR3, as DNA: TGTGCCAGCAGTGAAGGAGACAGGAAAAAAAATGAAAAACTGTTTTTT. Residues: CASSEGDRKKNEKLFF.

The chain employs TRBV10-3 and TRBJ1-2; D ambiguous. This CDR3 is built from 11 residues. The V gene lost 5 bases and the J gene lost 7 bases, with 8 bases spanning the gap. CDR1 is ENHRY and CDR2 is SYGVKD in the germline V gene. Here the CDR3 reads CAISPGRGYTF. CDR3 bases: TGTGCCATCAGTCCGGGCCGTGGCTACACCTTC.

The chain is built from TRBV6-5 and TRBJ1-4; D may be TRBD1 (6 bases). The CDR3 spans 14 residues. The V gene lost 6 bases and the J gene lost 7 bases, with 15 bases spanning the gap. The germline CDR1 and CDR2 sequences are MNHEY and SVGAGI. CDR3 in amino acids: CASRPQGYREKLFF. CDR3 DNA: TGTGCCAGCAGGCCTCAGGGGTATCGTGAAAAACTGTTTTTT.

The rearrangement joins TRBV4-2 to TRBJ2-3, with no clear D. Trimming shortened V by 0 bases and J by 6 bases, and 7 bases separated the two germline ends. The CDR3 totals 13 residues. Germline V lookup: CDR1 LGHNA, CDR2 YNFKEQ. CDR3 protein: CASSQDVGDTQYF. DNA for the CDR3: TGTGCCAGCAGCCAAGACGTAGGGGATACGCAGTATTTT.

J is TRBJ1-2 and V is TRBV19; D is unresolved. CDR1 is LNHDA and CDR2 is SQIVND in the germline V gene (reference sequence). Trimming removed 7 bases at V and 7 bases at J, with 13 bases between. The CDR3 covers 12 residues. CDR3 sequence reads: CASTLDGGGYTF. CDR3 sequence (DNA): TGTGCCAGTACCCTGGACGGTGGTGGCTACACCTTC.

The rearrangement uses TRBV18 and TRBJ2-4, with D uncertain. Trimming removed 3 bases from V and 0 bases from J, with 6 bases in between. Germline lookup yields CDR1 KGHSH and CDR2 LQKENI. The CDR3 extends over 14 amino acids. The CDR3 sequence is CASSPPLAKNIQYF. CDR3 coding DNA: TGTGCCAGCTCACCTCCACTAGCCAAAAACATTCAGTACTTC.

The CDR3 reads CASSYPRPGGTEAFF. Here the CDR3 DNA reads TGTGCCAGCAGTTACCCCCGACCAGGGGGCACTGAAGCTTTCTTT. The gene calls are TRBV6-2 or TRBV6-3 and TRBJ1-1, with 7 bases identical to TRBD1. V trimming: 2 bases; J trimming: 4 bases; junction bases outside the gene matches: 7. The CDR3 loop spans 15 amino acids. CDR1 and CDR2 (germline): MNHEY, SVGEGT.